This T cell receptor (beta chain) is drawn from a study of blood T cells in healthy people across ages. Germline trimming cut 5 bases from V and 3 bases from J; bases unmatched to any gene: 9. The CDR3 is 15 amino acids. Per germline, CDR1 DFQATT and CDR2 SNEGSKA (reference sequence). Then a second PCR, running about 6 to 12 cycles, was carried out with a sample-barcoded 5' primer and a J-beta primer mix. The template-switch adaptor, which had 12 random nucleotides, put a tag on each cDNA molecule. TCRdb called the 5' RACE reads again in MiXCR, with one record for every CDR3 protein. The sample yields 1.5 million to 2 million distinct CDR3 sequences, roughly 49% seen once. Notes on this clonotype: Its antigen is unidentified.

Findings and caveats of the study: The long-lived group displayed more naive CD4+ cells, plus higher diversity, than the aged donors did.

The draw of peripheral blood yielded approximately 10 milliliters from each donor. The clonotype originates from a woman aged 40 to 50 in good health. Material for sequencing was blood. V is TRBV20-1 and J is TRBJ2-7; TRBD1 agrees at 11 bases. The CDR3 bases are TGCAGTGCTCCCCCGGAGGGGACAGGGGGCTACGAGCAGTACTTC. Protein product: CSAPPEGTGGYEQYF.